This T cell receptor beta chain came from a study of T cells in Graves' hyperthyroidism and ophthalmopathy. Study as a whole: Before any treatment, at initial diagnosis, peripheral blood was collected.

The CDR3 has 14 amino acids. The J segment lost 4 bases and the V segment lost 2 bases, leaving 1 base of the junction unmatched. The V gene's germline CDR1 is GTSNPN and CDR2 SVGIG (reference sequence). Out of less than 12 ml of fresh peripheral blood came the PBMCs. General study results and limits: Blood also carried most thyroid clonotypes expanded above 0.001. Ophthalmopathy prediction by the model preceded onset by a median roughly 6 months.

Comment on this clonotype: Its antigen is not known.

The CDR3 regions of TCR beta were amplified from RNA transcripts. With the HTBI primer set, the TCR CDR3 went through a first round of RT-PCR. MiXCR, applied by TCRdb to the multiplex PCR reads, yields one record per CDR3 protein. Of around 500,000 distinct CDR3 sequences listed, 22% were seen once; the top ten hold approximately 49%. The source of this sequence is a woman in her seventies with Graves' ophthalmopathy. This sequence joins TRBV30 and TRBJ2-4; 11 bases fit TRBD1. Sequenced: blood. The CDR3 loop is CAWSRDRGKNIQYF. CDR3 DNA: TGTGCCTGGAGTAGGGACAGGGGGAAAAACATTCAGTACTTC.